In its sample, the clone carrying this TCR beta chain was seen a few times. This entry is derived from a study of glioma-infiltrating T cells after dendritic cell vaccination. For the study at large: Three intradermal dendritic cell vaccine injections were given every two weeks.

This CDR3 is 16 amino acids long. Germline loops: CDR1 MNHEY, CDR2 SVGAGI. V lost 0 bases and J lost 2, with 11 bases in between. TCRdb keeps only in-frame clones here, not all; method: immunoSEQ multiplex PCR. This sample carries about 82,000 clones, 70% to 90% of them seen once, and the ten largest clones take approximately 2.9%. This specimen was blood, taken before dendritic cell vaccination. The genes are TRBV6-5 and TRBJ1-3; D ambiguous. The source of this sequence is a human donor with glioblastoma. As DNA, the CDR3 is TGTGCCAGCAGTTACTCCCAGGCCGCTCCTGGAAACACCATATATTTT. Translated, it gives CASSYSQAAPGNTIYF.